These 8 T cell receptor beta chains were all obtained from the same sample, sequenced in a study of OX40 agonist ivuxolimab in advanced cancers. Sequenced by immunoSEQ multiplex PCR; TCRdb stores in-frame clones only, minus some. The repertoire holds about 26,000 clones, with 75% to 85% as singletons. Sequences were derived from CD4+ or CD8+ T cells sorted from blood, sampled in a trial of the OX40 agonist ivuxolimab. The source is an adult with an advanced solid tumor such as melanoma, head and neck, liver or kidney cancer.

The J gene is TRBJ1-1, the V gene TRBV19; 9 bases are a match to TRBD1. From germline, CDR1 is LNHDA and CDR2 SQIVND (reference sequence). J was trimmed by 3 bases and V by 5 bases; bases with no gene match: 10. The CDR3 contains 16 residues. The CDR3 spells CASSFYSWTGDTEAFF. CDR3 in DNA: TGTGCCAGTAGTTTCTACTCCTGGACAGGGGACACTGAAGCTTTCTTT.

The CDR3 bases are TGCGCCAGCAGCTTGGTTCCGGGGGGACTGGAGACCCAGTACTTC. Protein sequence: CASSLVPGGLETQYF. The chain links TRBV5-1 to TRBJ2-5, with 7 bases matching TRBD2. Trimming cost V 0 bases and J 5 bases; bases outside gene matches: 7. Germline V gene data show CDR1 as SGHRS and CDR2 as YFSETQ. The CDR3 is 15 residues long.

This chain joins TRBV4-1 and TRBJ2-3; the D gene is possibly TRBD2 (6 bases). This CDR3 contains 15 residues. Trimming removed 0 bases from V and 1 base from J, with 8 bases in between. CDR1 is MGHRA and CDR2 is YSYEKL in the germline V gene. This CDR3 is CASSQDPGGTDTQYF. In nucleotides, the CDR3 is TGCGCCAGCAGCCAAGACCCGGGGGGCACAGATACGCAGTATTTT.

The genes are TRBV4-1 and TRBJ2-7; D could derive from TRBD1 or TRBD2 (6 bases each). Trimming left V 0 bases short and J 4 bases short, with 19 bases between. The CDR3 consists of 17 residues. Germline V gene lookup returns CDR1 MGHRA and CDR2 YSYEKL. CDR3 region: CASSQDPPGAFEYEQYF. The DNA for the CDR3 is TGCGCCAGCAGCCAAGATCCCCCGGGGGCATTTGAATACGAGCAGTACTTC.

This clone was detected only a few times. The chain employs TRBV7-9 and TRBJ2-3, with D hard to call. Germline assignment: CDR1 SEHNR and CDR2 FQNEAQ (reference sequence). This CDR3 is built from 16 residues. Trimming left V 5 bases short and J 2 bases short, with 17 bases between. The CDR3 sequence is CASSVPQEKPTDTQYF. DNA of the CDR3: TGTGCCAGCAGCGTACCCCAGGAGAAACCCACAGATACGCAGTATTTT. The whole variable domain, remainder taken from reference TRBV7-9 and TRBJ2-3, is DTGVSQNPRHKITKRGQNVTFRCDPISEHNRLYWYRQTLGQGPEFLTYFQNEAQLEKSRLLSDRFSAERPKGSFSTLEIQRTEQGDSAMYLCASSVPQEKPTDTQYFGPGTRLTVL.

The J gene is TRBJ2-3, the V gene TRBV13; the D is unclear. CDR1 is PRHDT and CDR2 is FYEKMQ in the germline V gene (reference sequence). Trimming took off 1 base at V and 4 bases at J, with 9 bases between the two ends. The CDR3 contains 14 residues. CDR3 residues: CASSLVSLPDTQYF. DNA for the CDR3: TGTGCCAGCAGCTTAGTGTCCCTCCCAGATACGCAGTATTTT.

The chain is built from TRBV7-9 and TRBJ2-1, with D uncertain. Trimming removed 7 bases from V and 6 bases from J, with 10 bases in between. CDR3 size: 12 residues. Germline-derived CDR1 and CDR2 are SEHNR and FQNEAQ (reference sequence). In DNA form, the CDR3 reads TGTGCCAGCACCTTCTCTGGCAATGAGCAGTTCTTC. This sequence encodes CASTFSGNEQFF. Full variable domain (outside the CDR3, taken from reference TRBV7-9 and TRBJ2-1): DTGVSQNPRHKITKRGQNVTFRCDPISEHNRLYWYRQTLGQGPEFLTYFQNEAQLEKSRLLSDRFSAERPKGSFSTLEIQRTEQGDSAMYLCASTFSGNEQFFGPGTRLTVL.

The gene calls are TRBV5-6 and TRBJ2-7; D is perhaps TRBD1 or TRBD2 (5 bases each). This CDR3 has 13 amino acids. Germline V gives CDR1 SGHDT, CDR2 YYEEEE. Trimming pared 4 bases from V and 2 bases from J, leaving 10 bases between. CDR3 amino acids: CASSQGTTYEQYF. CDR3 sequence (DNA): TGTGCCAGCAGCCAAGGGACCACCTACGAGCAGTACTTC. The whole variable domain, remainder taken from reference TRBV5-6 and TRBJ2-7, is DAGVTQSPTHLIKTRGQQVTLRCSPKSGHDTVSWYQQALGQGPQFIFQYYEEEERQRGNFPDRFSGHQFPNYSSELNVNALLLGDSALYLCASSQGTTYEQYFGPGTRLTVT.